This entry lists 26 T cell receptor beta chains sequenced from one sample in a study of T cell responses to AZD1222 COVID-19 vaccine. Measured with immunoSEQ multiplex PCR; TCRdb has only the in-frame clones, and not every one. This table has tens of thousands of clones, 76% appearing once. This material consisted of peripheral blood, taken on day 0 of AZD1222 vaccination. These receptors all come from an adult in good health.

V usage is TRBV4-3 and J usage is TRBJ2-1; 8 bases fit TRBD1. The V gene end was trimmed by 4 bases and the J gene end by 0 bases; junction bases not matched to a gene: 5. This CDR3 is 16 amino acids long. The V gene's germline CDR1 is LGHNA and CDR2 YSLEER. CDR3 in amino acids: CASSREGTGSYNEQFF. As DNA, the CDR3 is TGCGCCAGCAGCCGAGAAGGGACAGGCTCCTACAATGAGCAGTTCTTC.

This clone was counted between two and nine times. The chain carries TRBV29-1 and TRBJ1-2; no clear D gene. From germline, CDR1 is SQVTM and CDR2 ANQGSEA. Trimming pared 3 bases from V and 4 bases from J, leaving 12 bases between. The CDR3 spans 13 residues. CDR3: CSVDSGESYGYTF. Written as DNA, the CDR3 is TGCAGCGTTGATTCGGGAGAGAGCTATGGCTACACCTTC.

The V call is TRBV3-1 (or the pseudogene TRBV3-2), the J call TRBJ1-6, with D hard to call. The CDR3 extends over 14 amino acids. V shed 4 bases and J shed 6 bases, with 10 bases lying between them. CDR1 is LGHDT, CDR2 YNNKEL, per germline (reference sequence). CDR3 in DNA: TGTGCCAGCAGCCTTGCGGTGGTTAATTCACCCCTCCACTTT. As protein: CASSLAVVNSPLHF.

This chain joins TRBV18 and TRBJ1-2; 9 bases line up with TRBD1. Germline V gene data show CDR1 as KGHSH and CDR2 as LQKENI. The CDR3 length is 16 residues. V shed 0 bases and J 1 base; nucleotides not matched to a gene: 3. As DNA, the CDR3 is TGTGCCAGCTCACCACCCTCGACAGGGGGTAACTATGGCTACACCTTC. Translated, it gives CASSPPSTGGNYGYTF.

V is TRBV6-5 and J is TRBJ1-1; the D gene is possibly TRBD1 (6 bases). V lost 4 bases and J 2 bases, leaving 11 bases between the germline ends. Germline V lookup: CDR1 MNHEY, CDR2 SVGAGI. This CDR3 spans 14 amino acids. The DNA of the CDR3 is TGTGCCAGCAGTTTCCGACAGGAAAACACTGAAGCTTTCTTT. Protein product: CASSFRQENTEAFF.

This chain connects TRBV12-3 or TRBV12-4 to TRBJ1-6; D unclear. CDR3 length equals 12 residues. V was cut by 7 bases and J by 10 bases, with 11 bases left in between. For the CDR3, the DNA is TGTGCCAGCACCCGGGGAGACTCACCCCTCCACTTT. Translated: CASTRGDSPLHF.

V and J are TRBV9 and TRBJ1-4, with D possibly being TRBD1 (5 bases). This CDR3 is built from 14 residues. V lost 0 bases to trimming and J lost 8 bases, with 11 bases between them. Germline loops: CDR1 SGDLS, CDR2 YYNGEE. CDR3 region: CASSVDGGREKLFF. CDR3 sequence (DNA): TGTGCCAGCAGCGTAGACGGGGGTAGAGAAAAACTGTTTTTT.

The DNA of the CDR3 is TGTGCCAGCAGCTTAGTACTAGCGGGACCGGATGAGCAGTTCTTC. Translating gives CASSLVLAGPDEQFF. The chain combines TRBV7-6 with TRBJ2-1; 10 bases are a match to TRBD2. Germline CDR1 is SGHVS and CDR2 is FNYEAQ. V was clipped by 1 base and J by 8 bases; unmatched bases: 5. The CDR3 covers 15 residues.

This rearrangement joins TRBV19 to TRBJ1-2, with 7 bases lining up with TRBD1. The germline gives CDR1 LNHDA, CDR2 SQIVND (reference sequence). V lost 6 bases and J lost 4; bases outside the gene matches: 5. This CDR3 has 13 amino acids. Here the CDR3 DNA reads TGTGCCAGTAGGACAGGGACCGCCTATGGCTACACCTTC. Its protein is CASRTGTAYGYTF.

The CDR3 loop reads CASRGGTDTQYF. The CDR3 region has the DNA TGTGCCAGCCGGGGGGGGACAGATACGCAGTATTTT. The chain is built from TRBV2 and TRBJ2-3, with TRBD2 matching over 8 bases. The CDR3 runs to 12 residues. Trimming removed 8 bases from V and 3 bases from J; junction bases left unmatched: 1. Germline CDR1 and CDR2: SNHLY and FYNNEI.

This clone was observed a handful of times. The V and J genes are TRBV24-1 and TRBJ1-1; D gene uncertain. Trimming pared 5 bases from V and 3 bases from J, leaving 15 bases between. The CDR3 extends over 15 amino acids. The germline V gene has CDR1 KGHDR and CDR2 SFDVKD. The CDR3 DNA sequence: TGTGCCACCAGTGGAAATGGGGTGGAAGACACTGAAGCTTTCTTT. Encoded protein: CATSGNGVEDTEAFF.

This clone was counted only a few times. The chain is built from TRBV7-8 and TRBJ2-1; D is unclear. Trimming shortened V by 1 base and J by 5 bases, and 12 bases separated the two germline ends. Looked up from germline, CDR1 is SGHVS and CDR2 is FQNEAQ. This CDR3 contains 15 residues. The CDR3 sequence: CASSLGGSINNEQFF. CDR3 coding DNA: TGTGCCAGCAGCTTAGGGGGATCCATTAACAATGAGCAGTTCTTC.

This chain connects TRBV19 to TRBJ2-2, with D possibly being TRBD1 (5 bases). Germline V gives CDR1 LNHDA, CDR2 SQIVND (reference sequence). Between the trimmed V and J ends, which lost 6 bases and 6 bases, there was a span of 14 bases. The CDR3 sequence is 14 residues long. The CDR3 loop is CASSPQSRAGELFF. In DNA, the CDR3 is TGTGCCAGTAGCCCCCAGTCCAGGGCCGGGGAGCTGTTTTTT.

V is TRBV7-2 and J is TRBJ1-2; no clear D. The germline V and J ends were trimmed by 1 base and 5 bases, with 8 bases remaining between them. Germline V CDR1 and CDR2: SGHTA, FQGNSA. The length of the CDR3 is 13 residues. CDR3 nucleotide sequence: TGTGCCAGCAGCTTAGTGGTCGGGTATGGCTACACCTTC. Encoded protein: CASSLVVGYGYTF.

The chain carries TRBV10-3 and TRBJ1-1, with 7 bases lining up with TRBD1. The germline CDR1 and CDR2 sequences are ENHRY and SYGVKD. The CDR3 totals 15 residues. Losses at the gene ends were 3 bases for V and 0 bases for J; bases not matched to a gene: 4. The CDR3 sequence: CAISEGGQVNTEAFF. The CDR3 coding sequence is TGTGCCATCAGTGAAGGCGGACAGGTGAACACTGAAGCTTTCTTT.

This clone has more than one count but fewer than ten. The V gene is TRBV28, the J gene TRBJ1-6; 9 positions agree with TRBD1. V was clipped by 6 bases and J by 7 bases; unmatched bases: 13. Germline assignment: CDR1 MDHEN and CDR2 SYDVKM. The CDR3 sequence is 17 residues long. The CDR3 protein is CASRPKPGQGENSPLHF. The CDR3 nucleotides read TGTGCCAGCAGACCCAAACCGGGACAGGGTGAAAATTCACCCCTCCACTTT.

The rearrangement joins TRBV10-3 to TRBJ1-2, with a possible D match to TRBD1 (5 bases). The CDR3 is 12 residues long. Per the germline V gene, CDR1 is ENHRY and CDR2 is SYGVKD. V was clipped by 8 bases and J by 8 bases, with 15 bases between them. The CDR3 nucleotides read TGTGCCATCGGATCAGGGTTGGGGGGCTACACCTTC. Encoded protein: CAIGSGLGGYTF.

The V and J genes are TRBV4-1 and TRBJ2-1; D possibly corresponds to TRBD2 (5 bases). Germline CDR1 and CDR2: MGHRA and YSYEKL. CDR3 length: 17 amino acids. Trimming stripped 1 base from V and 0 bases from J, with 13 bases between. The CDR3 loop is CASSQADLSSSYNEQFF. DNA for the CDR3: TGCGCCAGCAGCCAAGCGGACTTGTCGAGCTCCTACAATGAGCAGTTCTTC.

The chain is built from TRBV6-2 or TRBV6-3 and TRBJ2-3; possible D gene TRBD1, 6 bases. V was cut by 4 bases and J by 1 base, with 12 bases left in between. The CDR3 length is 15 residues. The germline V gene has CDR1 MNHEY and CDR2 SVGEGT. The CDR3 is CASSSGAAGTDTQYF. The CDR3 bases are TGTGCCAGCAGTTCAGGGGCGGCGGGCACAGATACGCAGTATTTT.

This clone is a singleton in its sample. This chain uses TRBV27 with TRBJ2-3, with 7 nucleotides matching TRBD2. This CDR3 is built from 15 residues. Germline V gives CDR1 MNHEY, CDR2 SMNVEV (reference sequence). V gave up 2 bases and J gave up 2 bases; unmatched junction bases: 4. CDR3 bases: TGTGCCAGCAGTTTACAAGCGGGGCCCACAGATACGCAGTATTTT. Its protein product is CASSLQAGPTDTQYF.

This clone was counted once. This chain connects TRBV7-8 to TRBJ1-5; a possible D gene is TRBD1 (5 bases). Germline V gene data show CDR1 as SGHVS and CDR2 as FQNEAQ. V was trimmed by 7 bases and J by 2 bases, leaving 21 bases between them. CDR3 length equals 17 residues. The CDR3 nucleotides are TGTGCCAGCACTCCGGCGGGAGGGGTTGGGGGCAATCAGCCCCAGCATTTT. Translation: CASTPAGGVGGNQPQHF.

The table lists this clone with a few counts. This chain joins TRBV6-2 or TRBV6-3 and TRBJ1-1; 11 nucleotides align to TRBD1. V gave up 0 bases and J gave up 4 bases; unmatched junction bases: 7. The V gene's germline CDR1 is MNHEY and CDR2 SVGEGT. The CDR3 sequence is 17 residues long. CDR3: CASSYSGQGVRGTEAFF. CDR3 nucleotide sequence: TGTGCCAGCAGTTACTCGGGACAGGGGGTCCGGGGCACTGAAGCTTTCTTT.

The chain's CDR3 is CASSVASGVYNEQFF. The CDR3 region has the DNA TGTGCCAGCAGCGTCGCTAGCGGAGTGTACAATGAGCAGTTCTTC. V and J are TRBV7-3 and TRBJ2-1; TRBD2 aligns across 7 bases. This CDR3 has 15 residues. V shed 5 bases, J shed 4 bases, and the junction held 8 bases outside the gene matches. Germline assignment: CDR1 SGHTA and CDR2 FQGTGA. The full variable domain, in which reference TRBV7-3 and TRBJ2-1 provide the parts outside the CDR3, is GAGVSQTPSNKVTEKGKYVELRCDPISGHTALYWYRQSLGQGPEFLIYFQGTGAADDSGLPNDRFFAVRPEGSVSTLKIQRTERGDSAVYLCASSVASGVYNEQFFGPGTRLTVL.

This sequence joins TRBV21-1 and TRBJ2-7; TRBD1 is the table's D call and was not checked against the DNA. TRBV21-1 has pseudogene status. This CDR3 spans 15 amino acids. CDR3 in amino acids: CASSMGPGQQNEQYF. The CDR3 DNA reads as TGTGCCAGCAGCATGGGACCGGGACAGCAAAACGAGCAGTACTTC.

The rearrangement uses TRBV10-3 and TRBJ2-1; maybe TRBD1 (6 bases). CDR1 and CDR2 from the germline V gene are ENHRY and SYGVKD. The CDR3 has 17 amino acids. Between the trimmed V and J ends, which lost 2 bases and 1 base, there was a span of 15 bases. CDR3 sequence (DNA): TGTGCCATCAGTGAGAACGAGGACAGTCGATCCTACAATGAGCAGTTCTTC. It specifies CAISENEDSRSYNEQFF.

The V call is TRBV6-2 or TRBV6-3, the J call TRBJ2-7, with TRBD2 as a possible D gene (5 bases). The CDR3 covers 16 residues. V lost 2 bases to trimming and J lost 4 bases, with 18 bases between them. CDR1 is MNHEY and CDR2 is SVGEGT in the germline V gene. CDR3 residues: CASSYPVGVLSYEQYF. CDR3 nucleotides: TGTGCCAGCAGTTACCCGGTCGGGGTACTTTCTTACGAGCAGTACTTC.